The 19 T cell receptor beta chains given below trace back to one sample, sequenced in a study of blood T cell repertoires in COVID-19. Profiling relied on immunoSEQ multiplex PCR, and the TCRdb table lists in-frame clones only, not all of them. The table has more than 200,000 clones, 65% to 90% seen once. The sample comprised peripheral blood. These receptor sequences come from a man in his fifties with acute or convalescent COVID-19.

This chain uses TRBV12-2 with TRBJ2-6; the D call in the table, TRBD1, was not verified against the DNA. TRBV12-2 is an annotated pseudogene. The CDR3 length is 18 residues. The CDR3 spells CASRPGDRGGSGANVLTF. CDR3 DNA: TGTGCAAGTCGCCCAGGGGACAGGGGAGGCTCTGGGGCCAACGTCCTGACTTTC.

This clone appeared a single time. As DNA, the CDR3 is TGTGCCAGCAGTCGGGACTCCCTCTCCGAGCAGTACTTC. Translation: CASSRDSLSEQYF. This chain uses TRBV11-2 with TRBJ2-7; D is possibly TRBD2 (6 bases). Germline V gene sequence: CDR1 SGHAT, CDR2 FQNNGV. The CDR3 is 13 residues long. V was shortened by 6 bases and J by 6 bases, with 15 bases between the two germline ends. Filled out from reference TRBV11-2 and TRBJ2-7, the complete variable domain reads EAGVAQSPRYKIIEKRQSVAFWCNPISGHATLYWYQQILGQGPKLLIQFQNNGVVDDSQLPKDRFSAERLKGVDSTLKIQPAKLEDSAVYLCASSRDSLSEQYFGPGTRLTVT.

J is TRBJ2-1 and V is TRBV6-2 or TRBV6-3; TRBD2 agrees at 10 bases. Trimming cost V 2 bases and J 4 bases; bases outside gene matches: 8. Germline V lookup: CDR1 MNHEY, CDR2 SVGEGT. CDR3 length equals 17 residues. The DNA for the CDR3 is TGTGCCAGCAGTTACCCCCCCCCTAGCGGGGGTTACAATGAGCAGTTCTTC. Amino acids: CASSYPPPSGGYNEQFF.

This clone was counted between two and nine times. Written as DNA, the CDR3 is TGTGCCAGCTGCTTAAGACAGGGCGGGGGCTACACCTTC. Translating gives CASCLRQGGGYTF. The chain uses TRBV6-5 and TRBJ1-2, with TRBD1 identical over 7 bases. Germline V CDR1 and CDR2: MNHEY, SVGAGI. Trimming at V came to 8 bases and at J to 8 bases, leaving 11 bases not matched to a gene. The CDR3 length is 13 residues.

The genes are TRBV9 and TRBJ2-3; tentative D call: TRBD1 (7 bases). This CDR3 is 16 amino acids long. Per the germline V gene, CDR1 is SGDLS and CDR2 is YYNGEE. The ends were cut back, 0 bases at V and 3 bases at J, with 14 bases in the middle. The CDR3 spells CASSVATGDWTDTQYF. Here the CDR3 DNA reads TGTGCCAGCAGCGTAGCTACAGGGGACTGGACAGATACGCAGTATTTT.

This clone was recorded only once. The same CDR3 arises from other DNA sequences in this sample as well. V usage is TRBV6-5 and J usage is TRBJ1-6, with TRBD1 identical over 9 bases. The CDR3 contains 15 residues. J lost 9 bases, V lost 0 bases, and 3 bases had no gene match. Germline V lookup: CDR1 MNHEY, CDR2 SVGAGI. For the CDR3, the DNA is TGTGCCAGCAGTTACTCTGGACAGGGGAGTTCACCCCTCCACTTT. The encoded protein is CASSYSGQGSSPLHF.

The chain recombines TRBV30 with TRBJ2-1; D might be TRBD2 (6 bases). V dropped 1 base and J dropped 3 bases, with 13 bases sitting between them. Germline CDR1 reads GTSNPN; CDR2 reads SVGIG (reference sequence). CDR3 length: 15 amino acids. The CDR3 DNA reads TGTGCCTGGAGTGGCTTGGGGGGTCACTACAATGAGCAGTTCTTC. This encodes CAWSGLGGHYNEQFF. Using reference TRBV30 and TRBJ2-1 for the parts outside the CDR3, the full variable domain is SQTIHQWPATLVQPVGSPLSLECTVEGTSNPNLYWYRQAAGRGLQLLFYSVGIGQISSEVPQNLSASRPQDRQFILSSKKLLLSDSGFYLCAWSGLGGHYNEQFFGPGTRLTVL.

The V and J genes are TRBV27 and TRBJ1-5; D is possibly TRBD1 (5 bases). The CDR3 loop spans 14 amino acids. CDR1 and CDR2 (germline): MNHEY, SMNVEV (reference sequence). V was trimmed by 6 bases and J by 4 bases, leaving 13 bases between them. The CDR3 nucleotides are TGTGCCAGCAGCTTCGGGGGGGATAATCAGCCCCAGCATTTT. Encoded protein: CASSFGGDNQPQHF.

This chain links TRBV7-5 with TRBJ1-3; the table's D call TRBD1 went unverified against the DNA. TRBV7-5 is flagged as a pseudogene. The CDR3 is 14 amino acids. CDR3 sequence (DNA): TGTGTCAGAAAAAAGGGGGTTTCTGGAAACACCATATATTTT. It is translated as CVRKKGVSGNTIYF.

This chain uses TRBV6-5 with TRBJ1-5; D unclear. The germline V and J ends were trimmed by 5 bases and 3 bases, with 11 bases remaining between them. CDR1 is MNHEY, CDR2 SVGAGI, per germline. The CDR3 contains 14 residues. The CDR3 is CASSPYGLNQPQHF. CDR3 nucleotide sequence: TGTGCCAGCAGTCCGTACGGACTCAATCAGCCCCAGCATTTT.

The chain uses TRBV6-5 and TRBJ1-1; D may be TRBD1 (6 bases). The CDR3 covers 14 residues. V lost 0 bases to trimming and J lost 12 bases, with 17 bases between them. Germline V gives CDR1 MNHEY, CDR2 SVGAGI. Here the CDR3 reads CASSYSGTSLDTFF. DNA for the CDR3: TGTGCCAGCAGTTACTCGGGGACAAGTCTGGATACTTTCTTT.

CDR3 in DNA: TGCAGTGCTAGTTTACAGGGGAACGAGCAGTACTTC. Amino acid sequence: CSASLQGNEQYF. The chain couples TRBV20-1 to TRBJ2-7; 7 bases are shared with TRBD1. With V trimmed by 3 bases and J by 5 bases, 4 bases remained unmatched. The CDR3 has 12 amino acids. Germline-derived CDR1 and CDR2 are DFQATT and SNEGSKA (reference sequence).

A single count supports this clone. J is TRBJ1-1 and V is TRBV5-6; D is uncertain. V lost 7 bases, J lost 3 bases, and 7 bases lay in between. The length of the CDR3 is 11 residues. Germline V lookup: CDR1 SGHDT, CDR2 YYEEEE. CDR3 bases: TGTGCCAGCGCTCGGGACACTGAAGCTTTCTTT. This translates into CASARDTEAFF. The full variable domain, with the rest looked up from reference TRBV5-6 and TRBJ1-1, is DAGVTQSPTHLIKTRGQQVTLRCSPKSGHDTVSWYQQALGQGPQFIFQYYEEEERQRGNFPDRFSGHQFPNYSSELNVNALLLGDSALYLCASARDTEAFFGQGTRLTVV.

The chain uses TRBV6-6 and TRBJ1-3; D might be TRBD1 (5 bases). Between the trimmed V and J ends, which lost 6 bases and 6 bases, there was a span of 15 bases. This CDR3 spans 14 amino acids. Germline lookup yields CDR1 MNHNY and CDR2 SVGAGI (reference sequence). The CDR3 spells CASSPNQGSNTIYF. The CDR3 coding sequence is TGTGCCAGCAGCCCCAACCAGGGATCAAACACCATATATTTT.

The chain employs TRBV7-9 and TRBJ1-1; TRBD1 matches at 12 bases. The CDR3 runs 15 residues. CDR1 is SEHNR and CDR2 is FQNEAQ in the germline V gene (reference sequence). The V and J ends lost 1 base and 8 bases, in that order; junction bases with no gene match: 5. CDR3 loop: CASSLVGQGASEAFF. The CDR3 bases are TGTGCCAGCAGCTTAGTGGGACAGGGGGCCTCGGAAGCTTTCTTT.

The gene calls are TRBV16 and TRBJ2-2, with D unclear. Germline values: CDR1 KGHSY, CDR2 FQNENV. The CDR3 has 15 residues. Trimming took 0 bases from V and 1 from J, leaving 6 bases between them. The CDR3 sequence: CASSQSVRNTGELFF. The CDR3 nucleotides read TGTGCCAGCAGCCAATCGGTGAGGAACACCGGGGAGCTGTTTTTT.

The genes are TRBV11-2 and TRBJ2-7; the match to TRBD1 covers 7 bases. The CDR3 runs to 14 residues. CDR1 is SGHAT, CDR2 FQNNGV, per germline. V trimming: 5 bases; J trimming: 5 bases; junction bases outside the gene matches: 9. The CDR3, as DNA: TGTGCCAGCAGCCGGCTGGGACAGACCGACGAGCAGTACTTC. Its protein is CASSRLGQTDEQYF.

The chain has TRBV5-4 and TRBJ1-4; 9 nucleotides line up with TRBD1. Looked up from germline, CDR1 is SGHNT and CDR2 is YYREEE (reference sequence). The CDR3 has 15 amino acids. Trimming took 4 bases from V and 7 from J; bases not matched to a gene: 8. The CDR3 reads CASSQQGARGEKLFF. DNA of the CDR3: TGTGCCAGCAGCCAACAGGGGGCTCGGGGTGAAAAACTGTTTTTT.

The rearrangement joins TRBV5-1 to TRBJ1-1; 9 bases fit TRBD1. CDR1 SGHRS and CDR2 YFSETQ come from the germline V gene. V lost 0 bases, J lost 1 base, and 4 bases stayed unmatched. CDR3 size: 16 residues. In DNA, the CDR3 is TGCGCCAGCAGCTTGGAGACAGGGGGATGGAACACTGAAGCTTTCTTT. Translation gives CASSLETGGWNTEAFF. Drawing the rest from reference TRBV5-1 and TRBJ1-1, the complete variable domain is KAGVTQTPRYLIKTRGQQVTLSCSPISGHRSVSWYQQTPGQGLQFLFEYFSETQRNKGNFPGRFSGRQFSNSRSEMNVSTLELGDSALYLCASSLETGGWNTEAFFGQGTRLTVV.